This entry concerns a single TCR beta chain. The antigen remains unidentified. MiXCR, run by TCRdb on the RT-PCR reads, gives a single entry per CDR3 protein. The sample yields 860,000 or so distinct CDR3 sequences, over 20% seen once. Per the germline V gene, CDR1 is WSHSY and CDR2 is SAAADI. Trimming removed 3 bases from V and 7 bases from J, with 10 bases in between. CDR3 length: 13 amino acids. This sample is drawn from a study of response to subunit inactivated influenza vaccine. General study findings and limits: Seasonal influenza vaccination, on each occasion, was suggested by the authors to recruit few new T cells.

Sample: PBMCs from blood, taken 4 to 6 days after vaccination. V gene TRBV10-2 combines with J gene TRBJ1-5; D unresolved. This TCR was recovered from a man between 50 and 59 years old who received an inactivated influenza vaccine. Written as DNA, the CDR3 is TGCGCCAGCAGTGATATGCCCGGGCAGCCCCAGCATTTT. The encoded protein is CASSDMPGQPQHF.